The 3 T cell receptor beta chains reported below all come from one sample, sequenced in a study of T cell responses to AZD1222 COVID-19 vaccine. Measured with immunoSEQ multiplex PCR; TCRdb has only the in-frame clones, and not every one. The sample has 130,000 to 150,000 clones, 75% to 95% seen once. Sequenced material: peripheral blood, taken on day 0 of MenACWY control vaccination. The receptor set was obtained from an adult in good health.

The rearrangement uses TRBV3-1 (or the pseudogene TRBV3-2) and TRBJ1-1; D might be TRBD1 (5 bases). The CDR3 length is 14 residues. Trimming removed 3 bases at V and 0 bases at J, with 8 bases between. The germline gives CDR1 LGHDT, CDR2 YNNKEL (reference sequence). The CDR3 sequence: CASSQGEVNTEAFF. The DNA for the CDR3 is TGTGCCAGCAGCCAGGGGGAGGTGAACACTGAAGCTTTCTTT.

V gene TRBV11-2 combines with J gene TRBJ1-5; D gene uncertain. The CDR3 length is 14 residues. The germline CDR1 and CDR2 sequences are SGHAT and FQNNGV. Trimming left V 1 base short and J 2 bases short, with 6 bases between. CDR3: CASSLGSGNQPQHF. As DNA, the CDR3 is TGTGCCAGCAGCTTAGGGTCTGGCAATCAGCCCCAGCATTTT.

The CDR3 DNA reads TGTGCCAGCAGCAAAGCTCCAGGCCCCGGGGGGCCCCAGCATTTT. It codes for CASSKAPGPGGPQHF. The chain uses TRBV21-1 and TRBJ1-5. TRBV21-1 is labeled a pseudogene. This CDR3 is 15 amino acids long.